The clone carrying this T cell receptor beta chain was counted many times. Its antigen is as yet unknown. V gave up 4 bases and J gave up 1 base, with 9 bases separating them. The CDR3 length is 14 residues. Germline V gene sequence: CDR1 SEHNR, CDR2 FQNEAQ (reference sequence). One entry per CDR3 protein, called by TCRdb with MiXCR from the reads. The table lists around 340,000 distinct CDR3 sequences, under 35% of them singletons, with over 15% in the top ten. These data belong to a study of T cell repertoires in cytomegalovirus infection. Study-level information: Recently identified HLA-C-restricted CMV epitopes and well-studied HLA-B-restricted CMV epitopes were used by the study. Public TCR beta signatures marked donors with CMV infection and the matching HLA.

Findings of the study overall: HLA-C-restricted CMV-specific TCR beta clonotypes prevailed in the ex vivo response. Identification of carriers of CMV plus the relevant HLA was performed using cumulative public TCR beta family frequency.

The TCR sequence derives from a human donor in good health (CMV status not recorded). Some clones in this sample may be carry-over from other donors' samples. The sequences come from cultured PBMCs, collected from culture after CMV antigen stimulation. V usage is TRBV7-9 and J usage is TRBJ2-3; D might be TRBD2 (5 bases). CDR3 loop: CASSSRTGTDTQYF. Here the CDR3 DNA reads TGTGCCAGCAGCTCCCGGACTGGCACAGATACGCAGTATTTT.